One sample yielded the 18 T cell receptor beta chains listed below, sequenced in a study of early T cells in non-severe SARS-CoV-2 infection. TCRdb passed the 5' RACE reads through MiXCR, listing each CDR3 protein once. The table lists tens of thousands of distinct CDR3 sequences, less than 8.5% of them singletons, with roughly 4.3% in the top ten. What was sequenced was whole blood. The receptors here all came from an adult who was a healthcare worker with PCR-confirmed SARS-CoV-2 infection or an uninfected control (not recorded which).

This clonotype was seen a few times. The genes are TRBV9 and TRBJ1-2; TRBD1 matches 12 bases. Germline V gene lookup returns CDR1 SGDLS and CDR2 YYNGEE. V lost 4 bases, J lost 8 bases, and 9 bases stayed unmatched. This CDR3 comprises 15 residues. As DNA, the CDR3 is TGTGCCAGCAGCCCAGTGGGACAGGGGGCGAGAGGCTACACCTTC. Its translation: CASSPVGQGARGYTF. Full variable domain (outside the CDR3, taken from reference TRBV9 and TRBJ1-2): DSGVTQTPKHLITATGQRVTLRCSPRSGDLSVYWYQQSLDQGLQFLIQYYNGEERAKGNILERFSAQQFPDLHSELNLSSLELGDSALYFCASSPVGQGARGYTFGSGTRLTVV.

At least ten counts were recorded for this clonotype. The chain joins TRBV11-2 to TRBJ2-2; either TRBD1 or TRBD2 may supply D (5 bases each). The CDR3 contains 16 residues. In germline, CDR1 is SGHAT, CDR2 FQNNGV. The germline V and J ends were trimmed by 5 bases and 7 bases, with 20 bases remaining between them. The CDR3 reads CASSETGRTFGGELFF. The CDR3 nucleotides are TGTGCCAGCAGCGAGACGGGGCGGACTTTCGGCGGGGAGCTGTTTTTT.

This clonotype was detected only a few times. The CDR3 here is CASSNTGFGEKLFF. The DNA of the CDR3 is TGTGCCAGTAGTAACACAGGGTTTGGCGAAAAACTGTTTTTT. The chain uses TRBV19 and TRBJ1-4; D might be TRBD1 (6 bases). Between the trimmed V and J ends, which lost 4 bases and 8 bases, there was a span of 14 bases. The CDR3 runs to 14 residues. The germline V gene encodes CDR1 LNHDA and CDR2 SQIVND (reference sequence).

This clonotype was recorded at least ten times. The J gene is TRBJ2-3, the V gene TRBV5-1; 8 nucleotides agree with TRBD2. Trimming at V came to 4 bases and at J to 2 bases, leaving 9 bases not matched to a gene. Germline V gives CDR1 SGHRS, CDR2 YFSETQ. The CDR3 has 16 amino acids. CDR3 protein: CASSKVSGEITDTQYF. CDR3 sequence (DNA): TGCGCCAGCAGCAAAGTTAGCGGGGAAATCACAGATACGCAGTATTTT.

The CDR3 region has the DNA TGTGCCAGCAGCACCCTGGACACGAACCATGGCTACACCTTC. Translated, it gives CASSTLDTNHGYTF. The rearrangement joins TRBV7-9 to TRBJ1-2; perhaps TRBD1 as D (5 bases). Per germline, CDR1 SEHNR and CDR2 FQNEAQ (reference sequence). Trimming left V 5 bases short and J 6 bases short, with 16 bases between. This CDR3 is built from 14 residues.

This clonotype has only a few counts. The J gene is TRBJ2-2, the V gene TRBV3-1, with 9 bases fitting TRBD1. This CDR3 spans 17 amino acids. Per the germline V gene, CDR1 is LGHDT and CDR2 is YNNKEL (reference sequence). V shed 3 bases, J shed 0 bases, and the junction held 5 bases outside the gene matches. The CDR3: CASSHIRDRANTGELFF. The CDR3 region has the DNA TGTGCCAGCAGCCATATAAGGGACAGGGCGAACACCGGGGAGCTGTTTTTT.

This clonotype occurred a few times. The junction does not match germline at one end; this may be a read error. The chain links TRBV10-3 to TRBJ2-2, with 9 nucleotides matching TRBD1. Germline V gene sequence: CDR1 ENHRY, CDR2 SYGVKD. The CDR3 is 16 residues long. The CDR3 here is CAISDTGGANPGELFF. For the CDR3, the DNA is TGTGCCATCAGTGACACAGGGGGCGCGAACCCCGGGGAGCTGTTTTTT.

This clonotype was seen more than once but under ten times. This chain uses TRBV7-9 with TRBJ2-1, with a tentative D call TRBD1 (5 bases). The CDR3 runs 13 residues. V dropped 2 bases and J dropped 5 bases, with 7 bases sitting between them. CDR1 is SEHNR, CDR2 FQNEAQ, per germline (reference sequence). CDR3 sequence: CASSLYRNNEQFF. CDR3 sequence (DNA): TGTGCCAGCAGCTTATACAGGAACAATGAGCAGTTCTTC. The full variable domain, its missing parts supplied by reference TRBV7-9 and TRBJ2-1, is DTGVSQNPRHKITKRGQNVTFRCDPISEHNRLYWYRQTLGQGPEFLTYFQNEAQLEKSRLLSDRFSAERPKGSFSTLEIQRTEQGDSAMYLCASSLYRNNEQFFGPGTRLTVL.

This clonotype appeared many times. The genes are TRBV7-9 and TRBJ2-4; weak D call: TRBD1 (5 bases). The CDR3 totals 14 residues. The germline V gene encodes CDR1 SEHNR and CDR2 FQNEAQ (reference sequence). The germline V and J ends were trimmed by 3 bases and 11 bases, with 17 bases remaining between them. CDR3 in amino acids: CASSFLSGSDLQYF. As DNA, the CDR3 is TGTGCCAGCAGCTTTTTGTCAGGGTCCGACCTTCAGTACTTC.

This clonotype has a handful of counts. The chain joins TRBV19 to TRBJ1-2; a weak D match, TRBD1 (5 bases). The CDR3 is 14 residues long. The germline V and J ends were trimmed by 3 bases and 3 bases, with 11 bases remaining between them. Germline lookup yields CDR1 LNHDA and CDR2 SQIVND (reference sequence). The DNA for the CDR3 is TGTGCCAGTAGTATGGGGCAGGGCGACTATGGCTACACCTTC. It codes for CASSMGQGDYGYTF.

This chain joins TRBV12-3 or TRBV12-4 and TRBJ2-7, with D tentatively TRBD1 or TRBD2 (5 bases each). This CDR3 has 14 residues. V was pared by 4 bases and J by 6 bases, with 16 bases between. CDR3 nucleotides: TGTGCCAGCAGTTCTCGGGGCAGGGCTGGCGAGCAGTACTTC. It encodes CASSSRGRAGEQYF.

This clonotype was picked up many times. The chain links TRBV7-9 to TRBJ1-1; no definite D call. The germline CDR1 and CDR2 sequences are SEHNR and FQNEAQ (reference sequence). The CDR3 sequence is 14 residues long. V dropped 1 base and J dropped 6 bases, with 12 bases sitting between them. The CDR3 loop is CASSLDGRFPEAFF. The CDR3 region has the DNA TGTGCCAGCAGCTTAGACGGGAGATTCCCTGAAGCTTTCTTT.

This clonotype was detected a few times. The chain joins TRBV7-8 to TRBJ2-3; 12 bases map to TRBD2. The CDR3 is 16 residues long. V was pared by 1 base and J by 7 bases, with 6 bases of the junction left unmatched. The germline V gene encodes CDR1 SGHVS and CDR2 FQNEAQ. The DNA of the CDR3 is TGTGCCAGCAGCTTAGTGTCTAGCGGGGGGGCAAATACGCAGTATTTT. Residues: CASSLVSSGGANTQYF.

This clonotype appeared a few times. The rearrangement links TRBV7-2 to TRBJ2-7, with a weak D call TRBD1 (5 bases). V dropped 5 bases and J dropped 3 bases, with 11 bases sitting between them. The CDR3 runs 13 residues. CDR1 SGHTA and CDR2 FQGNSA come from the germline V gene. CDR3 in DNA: TGTGCCAGCAGCGCAGGGTCTAGCTACGAGCAGTACTTC. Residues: CASSAGSSYEQYF. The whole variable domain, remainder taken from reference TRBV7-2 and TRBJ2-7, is GAGVSQSPSNKVTEKGKDVELRCDPISGHTALYWYRQSLGQGLEFLIYFQGNSAPDKSGLPSDRFSAERTGGSVSTLTIQRTQQEDSAVYLCASSAGSSYEQYFGPGTRLTVT.

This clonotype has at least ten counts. The CDR3 loop is CSVWGIKEQYF. CDR3 DNA: TGCAGCGTTTGGGGGATAAAGGAGCAGTACTTC. The V gene is TRBV29-1, the J gene TRBJ2-7; the D call may be TRBD1 or TRBD2 (5 bases each). The CDR3 sequence is 11 residues long. Trimming took off 5 bases at V and 7 bases at J, with 12 bases between the two ends. Germline V CDR1 and CDR2: SQVTM, ANQGSEA.

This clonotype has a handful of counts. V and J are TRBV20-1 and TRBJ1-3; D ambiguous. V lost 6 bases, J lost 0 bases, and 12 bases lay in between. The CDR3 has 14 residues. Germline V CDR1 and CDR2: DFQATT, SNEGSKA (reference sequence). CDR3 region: CSADPGSSGNTIYF. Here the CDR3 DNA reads TGCAGTGCCGACCCCGGGAGCTCTGGAAACACCATATATTTT.

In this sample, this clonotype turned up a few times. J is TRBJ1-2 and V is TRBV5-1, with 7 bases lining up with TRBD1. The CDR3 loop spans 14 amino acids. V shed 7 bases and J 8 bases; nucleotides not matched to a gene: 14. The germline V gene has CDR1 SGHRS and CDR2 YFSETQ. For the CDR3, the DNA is TGCGCCAGCCGCCGGGACAGCGGATTTGTAGGCTACACCTTC. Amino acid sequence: CASRRDSGFVGYTF. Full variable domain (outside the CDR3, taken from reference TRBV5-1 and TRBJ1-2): KAGVTQTPRYLIKTRGQQVTLSCSPISGHRSVSWYQQTPGQGLQFLFEYFSETQRNKGNFPGRFSGRQFSNSRSEMNVSTLELGDSALYLCASRRDSGFVGYTFGSGTRLTVV.

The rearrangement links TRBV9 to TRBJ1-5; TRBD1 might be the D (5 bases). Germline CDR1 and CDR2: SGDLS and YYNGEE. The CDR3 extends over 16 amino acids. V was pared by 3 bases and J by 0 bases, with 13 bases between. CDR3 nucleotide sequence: TGTGCCAGCAGCGAGGGGACGGAGTATAGCAATCAGCCCCAGCATTTT. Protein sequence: CASSEGTEYSNQPQHF.